One and the same sample provided the 7 T cell receptor beta chains below, sequenced in a study of CD4+ T cells in melanoma. The method was immunoSEQ multiplex PCR; TCRdb's version includes in-frame clones alone and lacks a portion of them. The sample lists 9,500 to 13,000 clones; 50% to 65% were seen once. Material for sequencing was cells from a culture (not recorded whether cultured in vitro). These receptors all come from a human donor with melanoma.

The rearrangement joins TRBV6-6 to TRBJ1-2; D unclear. Germline V CDR1 and CDR2: MNHNY, SVGAGI (reference sequence). Trimming removed 4 bases from V and 7 bases from J, with 13 bases in between. The CDR3 covers 13 residues. The CDR3 loop is CASSSQSIRGYTF. CDR3 bases: TGTGCCAGCAGTTCACAGTCCATTCGTGGCTACACCTTC.

This clone was counted between two and nine times. The chain couples TRBV5-6 to TRBJ2-1, with 7 bases fitting TRBD2. The CDR3 has 14 amino acids. In germline, CDR1 is SGHDT, CDR2 YYEEEE. J gave up 9 bases and V 2 bases, and 8 bases lay outside the gene matches. The CDR3, as DNA: TGTGCCAGCAGCTTCTCCTCGACTAGCACTGAGCAGTTCTTC. It translates to CASSFSSTSTEQFF.

The CDR3 reads CASSEELAGNTGELFF. The CDR3 DNA reads TGTGCCAGCAGTGAAGAATTGGCAGGGAACACCGGGGAGCTGTTTTTT. The chain carries TRBV6-1 and TRBJ2-2; no definite D call. The V end was cut by 1 base, the J end by 1 base, with 10 bases between. This CDR3 has 16 residues. CDR1 MNHNS and CDR2 SASEGT come from the germline V gene.

CDR3 loop: CASSYSFGRSYNEQFF. In nucleotides, the CDR3 is TGTGCCAGCAGTTACTCCTTCGGACGCTCCTACAATGAGCAGTTCTTC. The chain uses TRBV6-5 and TRBJ2-1; no clear D. The CDR3 contains 16 residues. Germline assignment: CDR1 MNHEY and CDR2 SVGAGI. V lost 0 bases and J 0 bases, leaving 9 bases between the germline ends.

This chain uses TRBV9 with TRBJ1-3; TRBD1 might be the D (6 bases). V was shortened by 4 bases and J by 9 bases, with 29 bases between the two germline ends. Germline V gives CDR1 SGDLS, CDR2 YYNGEE. The CDR3 consists of 18 residues. The CDR3 region has the DNA TGTGCCAGCAGCACCCGGACAGACACCAGGCCTGGATCGGTCACCATATATTTT. Encoded protein: CASSTRTDTRPGSVTIYF.

The chain is built from TRBV7-3 and TRBJ2-3, with 14 bases that match TRBD2. The CDR3 is 15 residues long. CDR1 and CDR2 (germline): SGHTA, FQGTGA. J was trimmed by 4 bases and V by 5 bases; bases with no gene match: 2. CDR3 DNA: TGTGCCAGCAGCCCGACTAGCGGGGGGGCAGATACGCAGTATTTT. Protein product: CASSPTSGGADTQYF.

This clone was detected once. This chain links TRBV19 with TRBJ2-3; D ambiguous. Between the trimmed V and J ends, which lost 0 bases and 0 bases, there was a span of 7 bases. The CDR3 is made up of 15 amino acids. Germline CDR1 reads LNHDA; CDR2 reads SQIVND (reference sequence). The CDR3 protein is CASSIDWVSTDTQYF. The DNA for the CDR3 is TGTGCCAGTAGTATAGATTGGGTTAGCACAGATACGCAGTATTTT.